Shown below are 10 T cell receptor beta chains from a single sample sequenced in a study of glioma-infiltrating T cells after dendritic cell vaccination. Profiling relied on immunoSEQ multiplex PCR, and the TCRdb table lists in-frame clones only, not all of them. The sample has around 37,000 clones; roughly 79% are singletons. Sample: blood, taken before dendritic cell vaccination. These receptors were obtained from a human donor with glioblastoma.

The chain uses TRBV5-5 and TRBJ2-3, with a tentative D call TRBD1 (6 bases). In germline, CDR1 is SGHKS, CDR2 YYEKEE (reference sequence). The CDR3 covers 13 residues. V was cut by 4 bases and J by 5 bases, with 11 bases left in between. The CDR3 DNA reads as TGTGCCAGCAGCCTACAGGGCCGAGATACGCAGTATTTT. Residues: CASSLQGRDTQYF. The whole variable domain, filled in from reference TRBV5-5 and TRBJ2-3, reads DAGVTQSPTHLIKTRGQQVTLRCSPISGHKSVSWYQQVLGQGPQFIFQYYEKEERGRGNFPDRFSARQFPNYSSELNVNALLLGDSALYLCASSLQGRDTQYFGPGTRLTVL.

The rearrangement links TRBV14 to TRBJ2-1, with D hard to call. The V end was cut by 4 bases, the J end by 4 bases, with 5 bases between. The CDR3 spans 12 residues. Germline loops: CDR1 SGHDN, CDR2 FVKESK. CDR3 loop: CASSLYYNEQFF. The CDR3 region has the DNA TGTGCCAGCAGCCTCTATTACAATGAGCAGTTCTTC. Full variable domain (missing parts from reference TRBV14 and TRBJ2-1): EAGVTQFPSHSVIEKGQTVTLRCDPISGHDNLYWYRRVMGKEIKFLLHFVKESKQDESGMPNNRFLAERTGGTYSTLKVQPAELEDSGVYFCASSLYYNEQFFGPGTRLTVL.

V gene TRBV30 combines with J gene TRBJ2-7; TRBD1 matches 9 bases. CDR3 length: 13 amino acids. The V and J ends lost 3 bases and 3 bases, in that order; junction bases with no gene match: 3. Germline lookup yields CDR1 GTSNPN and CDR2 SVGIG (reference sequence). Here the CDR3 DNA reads TGTGCCTGGAGCACGGACAGGGGCTACGAGCAGTACTTC. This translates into CAWSTDRGYEQYF.

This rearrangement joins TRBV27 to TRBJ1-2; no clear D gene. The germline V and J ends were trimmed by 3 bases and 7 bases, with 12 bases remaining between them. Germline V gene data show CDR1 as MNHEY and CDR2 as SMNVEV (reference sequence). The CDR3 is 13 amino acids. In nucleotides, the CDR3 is TGTGCCAGCAGTTTCGACTGGGAGGGTGGCTACACCTTC. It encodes CASSFDWEGGYTF.

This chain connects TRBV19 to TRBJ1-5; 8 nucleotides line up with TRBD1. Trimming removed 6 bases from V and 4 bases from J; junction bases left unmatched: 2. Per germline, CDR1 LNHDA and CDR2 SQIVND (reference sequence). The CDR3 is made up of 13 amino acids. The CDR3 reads CASRDRGNQPQHF. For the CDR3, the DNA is TGTGCCAGTAGAGACAGGGGAAATCAGCCCCAGCATTTT.

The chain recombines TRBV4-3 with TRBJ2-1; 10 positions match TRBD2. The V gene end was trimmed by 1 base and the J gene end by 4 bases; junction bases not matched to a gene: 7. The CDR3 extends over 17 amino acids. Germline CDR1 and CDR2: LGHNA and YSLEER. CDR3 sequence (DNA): TGCGCCAGCAGCCAAGTCGCCGGGACTAGCGAATACAATGAGCAGTTCTTC. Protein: CASSQVAGTSEYNEQFF.

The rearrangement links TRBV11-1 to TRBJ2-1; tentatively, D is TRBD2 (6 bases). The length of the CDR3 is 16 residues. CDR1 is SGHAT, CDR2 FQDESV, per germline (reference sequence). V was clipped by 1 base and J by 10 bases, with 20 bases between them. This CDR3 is CASSLGGTRRVLEQFF. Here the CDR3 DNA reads TGTGCCAGCAGCTTAGGCGGGACGAGGAGGGTATTGGAGCAGTTCTTC.

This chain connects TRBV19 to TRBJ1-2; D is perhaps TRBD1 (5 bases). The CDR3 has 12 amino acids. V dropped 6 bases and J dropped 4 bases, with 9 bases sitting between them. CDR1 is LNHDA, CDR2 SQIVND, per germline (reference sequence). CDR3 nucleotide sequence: TGTGCCAGTAGGCGGGGCGTCTATGGCTACACCTTC. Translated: CASRRGVYGYTF. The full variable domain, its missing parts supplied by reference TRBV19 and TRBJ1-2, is DGGITQSPKYLFRKEGQNVTLSCEQNLNHDAMYWYRQDPGQGLRLIYYSQIVNDFQKGDIAEGYSVSREKKESFPLTVTSAQKNPTAFYLCASRRGVYGYTFGSGTRLTVV.

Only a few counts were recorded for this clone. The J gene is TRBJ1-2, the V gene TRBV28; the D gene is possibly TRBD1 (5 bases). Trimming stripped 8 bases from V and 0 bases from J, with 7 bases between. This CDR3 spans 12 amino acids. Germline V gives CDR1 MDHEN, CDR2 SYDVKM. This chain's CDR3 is CASQGANYGYTF. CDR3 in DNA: TGTGCCAGCCAGGGCGCTAACTATGGCTACACCTTC.

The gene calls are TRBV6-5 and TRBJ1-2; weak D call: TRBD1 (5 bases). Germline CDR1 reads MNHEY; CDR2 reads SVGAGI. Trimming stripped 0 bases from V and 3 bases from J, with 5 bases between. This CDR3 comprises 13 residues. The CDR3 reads CASSYSTDYGYTF. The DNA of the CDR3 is TGTGCCAGCAGTTACTCGACAGACTATGGCTACACCTTC.